This T cell receptor (beta chain) was recovered during a study of cytomegalovirus exposure and HLA in healthy donors. Amplification used 60 Vbeta primers and 13 Jbeta primers. Only in-frame clones appear in the TCRdb table, and some are missing; sequencing was by immunoSEQ multiplex PCR. The sample carries around 170,000 clones, roughly 77% recorded once. With 8 bases clipped from V and 0 bases from J, the junction kept 6 bases outside the gene matches. Germline lookup yields CDR1 MDHEN and CDR2 SYDVKM. CDR3 length: 14 residues. Study-level findings and limits: Other equally common chains were less clonally expanded than HLA-associated TCR beta chains, a later analysis showed. Using the classifier, cytomegalovirus status was reportedly diagnosed with high specificity and sensitivity. Most TCR sequences were rare, but some public TCRs occurred in many donors.

To note about this clone: Its antigen remains unknown.

The sequence was obtained from a woman aged 30 to 39 in good health and CMV-seropositive. The sequenced sample was PBMCs. This chain joins TRBV28 and TRBJ2-7; TRBD1 matches 8 bases. CDR3 loop: CASLRQGSSYEQYF. DNA of the CDR3: TGTGCCAGCCTTAGACAGGGGAGCTCCTACGAGCAGTACTTC. Complete variable domain (other parts from reference TRBV28 and TRBJ2-7): DVKVTQSSRYLVKRTGEKVFLECVQDMDHENMFWYRQDPGLGLRLIYFSYDVKMKEKGDIPEGYSVSREKKERFSLILESASTNQTSMYLCASLRQGSSYEQYFGPGTRLTVT.